This T cell receptor beta chain originates from a study of blood T cells in healthy people across ages (dated by TCRdb to the mid-2010s). For the wider study: In model experiments, template switching captured about one uniquely barcoded TCR beta cDNA molecule for every two T cells. Using deep sequencing normalized with unique cDNA molecular identifiers, the study measured how TCR beta repertoire diversity changes with age. The donors were split into four age groups: young (average around 15 years), middle-aged (39), aged (more than 60) and long-lived (under 90). To avoid experimental bias, donors of different ages were spread randomly across the sequencing lanes. The study analyzed two additional independent replicas of 1 million unique cDNA reads from the same blood draw for two donors, one aged 18 to 30 and one aged 80 or older. The full study reports these points: Because the CMV infection status of the donors was unknown, age-related changes in expanded clonotypes may potentially have been confounded. Conclusive comparison of naive and antigen-experienced compartments was prevented by the profiling of bulk unsorted PBMCs. A strong correlation was found between observed TCR beta diversity and the percentage of naive T cells measured by flow cytometry. Estimates of total diversity based on one million sequenced T cells were considered lower bounds and underestimates. The long-lived group showed more naive CD4+ T cells, fewer expanded clones and increased TCR diversity than the aged group, suggesting age selection. As age increased, observed TCR beta diversity per million T cells dropped in a roughly linear way, and a significant reduction was already evident by age about 36.

Libraries were constructed by 5' RACE. For sequencing, an Illumina HiSeq 2500 was employed. The second PCR ran for roughly 7 to 11 cycles and used a J-beta primer mix along with a sample-barcoded 5' primer. A template-switch 5' adaptor carrying 12 random nucleotides introduced a unique molecular identifier onto each TCR beta cDNA molecule. At least 2.5 million CDR3-containing paired-end reads were obtained from each sample. The Mint cDNA synthesis kit, primed by a TRBC-specific oligonucleotide, was used to synthesize first-strand cDNA from all RNA. Following uracil-DNA glycosylase treatment, all cDNA underwent a first 18-cycle PCR with the universal primers M1SS and BC2_uni_R. On the authors' methods: Each sample was normalized by randomly selecting 1 million high-quality reads, each carrying a distinct molecular identifier. Instead of being binned into consensus sequences, reads that shared molecular identifiers were thrown out. MiTCR, run with a Q25 quality threshold and the strictest error-elimination algorithm, handled CDR3 identification, clonotype clustering and error correction. A nonparametric unseen species model with Euler transformation was used to estimate lower-bound total TCR beta diversity. In-frame beta chains were kept once TCRdb had trimmed the public reads at Q25 with fastp and called clones with MiXCR. Rows are unified per CDR3 protein, each entry keeping the most common DNA and genes. The V and J calls were not made by the authors but by TCRdb's processing. This sample holds 780,000 or so distinct CDR3 sequences; around three fifths were observed only once. The ten largest clones add up to 25% to 30% of the sample.

In regard to this clonotype: Its antigen is still unknown. Base qualities are missing; no much larger clone stands one base away.

The CDR3 covers 18 residues, taking in both the cysteine and the phenylalanine. CDR3 DNA only is kept here, 54 bases in frame from base 1. V is trimmed back by 5 bases and J by 1 base, and the junction contains 16 bases that no gene match accounts for. Donors were a few dozen systemically healthy Caucasian individuals from Russia aged roughly 6 to 100 years. Each donor gave about 9.7 milliliters of peripheral blood, drawn into EDTA-treated Vacutainer tubes. Ficoll-Paque density-gradient centrifugation was used to isolate PBMCs, with at least 6 million per sample. Trizol reagent was used to extract total RNA from PBMCs, with at least 5 micrograms per sample. For every donor, an aliquot of PBMCs went through flow cytometry to measure the percentages of naive CD45RAhigh/CD27high T cells.

Sequenced: blood. This receptor was identified in a man aged 40-55 years in good health. The rearrangement joined TRBV12-3 or TRBV12-4 to TRBJ1-1, and 7 junctional nucleotides match TRBD1. CDR3 loop: CASSPGTANPQANTEAFF. The DNA reads TGTGCCAGCAGTCCGGGGACAGCCAACCCCCAGGCGAACACTGAAGCTTTCTTT.